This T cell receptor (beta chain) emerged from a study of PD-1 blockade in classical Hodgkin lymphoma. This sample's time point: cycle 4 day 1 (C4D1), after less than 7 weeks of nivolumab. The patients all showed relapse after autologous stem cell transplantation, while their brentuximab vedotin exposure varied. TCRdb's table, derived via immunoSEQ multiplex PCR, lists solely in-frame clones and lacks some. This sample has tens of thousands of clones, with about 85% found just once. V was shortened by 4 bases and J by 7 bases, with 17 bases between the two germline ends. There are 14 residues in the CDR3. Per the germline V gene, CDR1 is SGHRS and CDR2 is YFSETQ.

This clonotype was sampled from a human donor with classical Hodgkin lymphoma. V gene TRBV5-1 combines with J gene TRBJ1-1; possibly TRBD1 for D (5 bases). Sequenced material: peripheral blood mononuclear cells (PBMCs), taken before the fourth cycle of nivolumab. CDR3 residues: CASSPRAGDVEAFF. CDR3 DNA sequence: TGCGCCAGCAGCCCCCGCGCGGGGGATGTTGAAGCTTTCTTT.